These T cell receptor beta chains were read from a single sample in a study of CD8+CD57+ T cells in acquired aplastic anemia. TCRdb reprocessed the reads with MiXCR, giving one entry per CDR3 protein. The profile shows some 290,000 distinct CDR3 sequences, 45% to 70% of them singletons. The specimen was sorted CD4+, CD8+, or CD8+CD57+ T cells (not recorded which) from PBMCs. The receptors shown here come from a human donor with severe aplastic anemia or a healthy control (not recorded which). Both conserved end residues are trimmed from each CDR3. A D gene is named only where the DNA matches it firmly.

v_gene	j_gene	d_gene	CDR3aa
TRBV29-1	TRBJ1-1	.	SVDTGNTEAF
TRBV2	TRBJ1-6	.	ASRGRGIYNSPLH
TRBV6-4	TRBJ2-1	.	ASSDSTPRGGDNEQF
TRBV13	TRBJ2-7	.	ASSKRGGGTPGGEQY
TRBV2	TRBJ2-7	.	ASSVDSGKTYEQY
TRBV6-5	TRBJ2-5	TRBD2	ASSLFSGAKETQY
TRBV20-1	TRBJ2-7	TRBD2	SPSSKRGGIYEQY
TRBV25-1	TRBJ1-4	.	ASSDRGGGWSEKLF
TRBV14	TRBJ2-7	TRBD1	SVTGTGGQEQY
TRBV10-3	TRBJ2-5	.	ATTWGGQETQY
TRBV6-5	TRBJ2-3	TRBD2	ASSSVRGTSANLGTDTQY
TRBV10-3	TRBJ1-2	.	AISELTDNYGYT
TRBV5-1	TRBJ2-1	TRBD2	ASSLSGGFGNEQF
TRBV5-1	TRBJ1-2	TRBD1	ASSRDRGRNYGYT
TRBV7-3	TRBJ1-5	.	ASSHQH
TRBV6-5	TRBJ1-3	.	ASSRPTGSSGNTIY
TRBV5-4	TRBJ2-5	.	ASSLSYSFRETQY
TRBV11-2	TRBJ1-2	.	ASSSKGYGYT
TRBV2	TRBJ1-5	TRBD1	ASSDGQGGQPQH
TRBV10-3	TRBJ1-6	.	AISESVREGSPLH
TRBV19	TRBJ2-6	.	AGASGANVLT
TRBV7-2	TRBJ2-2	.	ASTLYTGELF
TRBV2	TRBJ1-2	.	ASSPQGYYGYT
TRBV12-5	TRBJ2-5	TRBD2	ASGLGAGGQETQY
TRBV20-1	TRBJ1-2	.	SASTSRLNYGYT
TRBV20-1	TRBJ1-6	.	SAGRQQGGRSPLH
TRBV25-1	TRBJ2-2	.	ASSAYGTYTGELF
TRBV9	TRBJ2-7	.	ASSVGPEYSYEQY
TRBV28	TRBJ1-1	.	AGSRTGMNTEAF
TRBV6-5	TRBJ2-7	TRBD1	ASSYTRGRDEQY
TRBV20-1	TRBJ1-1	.	SASPAMNTEAF
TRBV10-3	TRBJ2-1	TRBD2	ATWAGVEQF
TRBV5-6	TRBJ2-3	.	ASSLRFSDTQY
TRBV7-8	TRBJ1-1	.	ASTLGGLNTEAF
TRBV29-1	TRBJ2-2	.	SPQTGELF
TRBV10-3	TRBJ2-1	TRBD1	AISRDSEPYNEQF